The 7 T cell receptor beta chains presented below share a single source sample, sequenced in a study of Graves' ophthalmopathy and Graves' hyperthyroidism. For repertoire sequencing, the TCR beta CDR3 regions were amplified from RNA transcripts. First-round RT-PCR with HTBI primers preceded a second-round multiplex PCR. Each CDR3 protein gets one entry after TCRdb re-called the multiplex PCR reads with MiXCR. The table has approximately 700,000 distinct CDR3 sequences, about 41% seen once. What was sequenced was peripheral blood. All receptors derive from an adult man with Graves' ophthalmopathy.

This chain uses TRBV15 with TRBJ2-2; D could derive from TRBD1 or TRBD2 (5 bases each). The CDR3 is 15 amino acids. Trimming took off 5 bases at V and 3 bases at J, with 13 bases between the two ends. CDR1 is LNHNV, CDR2 YYDKDF, per germline (reference sequence). CDR3 in amino acids: CATSCRGGDTGELFF. CDR3 nucleotides: TGTGCCACCAGCTGCCGTGGGGGTGACACCGGGGAGCTGTTTTTT.

Only a few counts were recorded for this clonotype. The chain recombines TRBV4-3 with TRBJ2-2; D uncertain. Germline loops: CDR1 LGHNA, CDR2 YSLEER. The CDR3 has 15 residues. V was pared by 2 bases and J by 2 bases, with 9 bases between. DNA of the CDR3: TGCGCCAGCAGCCAAAGGGCGTATAACACCGGGGAGCTGTTTTTT. Translating gives CASSQRAYNTGELFF.

The chain uses TRBV9 and TRBJ2-7; TRBD1 matches at 7 bases. The CDR3 length is 13 residues. Trimming at V came to 2 bases and at J to 3 bases, leaving 2 bases not matched to a gene. Germline V gives CDR1 SGDLS, CDR2 YYNGEE. In DNA form, the CDR3 reads TGTGCCAGCAGCGTCTCAGGGGGCTACGAGCAGTACTTC. This codes for CASSVSGGYEQYF. Supplemented by reference TRBV9 and TRBJ2-7, the full variable domain reads DSGVTQTPKHLITATGQRVTLRCSPRSGDLSVYWYQQSLDQGLQFLIQYYNGEERAKGNILERFSAQQFPDLHSELNLSSLELGDSALYFCASSVSGGYEQYFGPGTRLTVT.

About this clonotype: With a much larger clone just one base away, this may be a read error. The chain has TRBV20-1 and TRBJ1-5; 8 nucleotides match TRBD1. This CDR3 contains 14 residues. The V gene's germline CDR1 is DFQATT and CDR2 SNEGSKA (reference sequence). Here the CDR3 reads CGASSGGVNQPQHF. The CDR3 DNA follows: TGCGGTGCTTCCTCAGGGGGCGTCAATCAGCCCCAGCATTTT.

This clonotype turned up a few times. Given a much more abundant clone one base away, this may be a read error. V is TRBV7-2 and J is TRBJ2-2; D is unresolved. The CDR3 is 11 residues long. Trimming removed 6 bases at V and 3 bases at J, with 2 bases between. Germline CDR1 and CDR2: SGHTA and FQGNSA. The CDR3 is CASRHTGELFF. CDR3 nucleotide sequence: TGTGCCAGCAGGCACACCGGGGAGCTGTTTTTT.

Note on this clonotype: Since a much larger clone is just one base distant, this may be a read error. The chain recombines TRBV10-3 with TRBJ2-6; 14 positions agree with TRBD2. Per germline, CDR1 ENHRY and CDR2 SYGVKD. The ends lost 10 bases at V and 3 bases at J; junction bases unmatched: 8. This CDR3 has 17 residues. The CDR3: CASGDGLAGGGANVLTF. CDR3 nucleotide sequence: TGTGCCAGCGGAGATGGACTAGCGGGAGGTGGGGCCAACGTCCTGACTTTC.

This clonotype was observed a few times. A junction end diverges from the germline sequence, so it may reflect a read error. J is TRBJ1-5 and V is TRBV10-3; 8 nucleotides align to TRBD1. The CDR3 totals 16 residues. The germline CDR1 and CDR2 sequences are ENHRY and SYGVKD. In DNA form, the CDR3 reads TGTGCCAGCAGTGAATCCGGACAGGGTAGCAATCAGCCCCAGCATTTT. This gives the protein CASSESGQGSNQPQHF.